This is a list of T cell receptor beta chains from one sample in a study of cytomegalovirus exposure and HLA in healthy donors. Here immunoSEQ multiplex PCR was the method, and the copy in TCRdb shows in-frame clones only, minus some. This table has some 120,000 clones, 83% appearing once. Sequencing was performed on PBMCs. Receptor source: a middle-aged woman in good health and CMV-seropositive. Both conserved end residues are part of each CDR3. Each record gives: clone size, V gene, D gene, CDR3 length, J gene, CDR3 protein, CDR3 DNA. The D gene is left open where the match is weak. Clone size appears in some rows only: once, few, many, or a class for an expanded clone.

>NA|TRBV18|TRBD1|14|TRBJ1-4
CASSPAGTVEKLFF
TGTGCCAGCTCACCCGCCGGGACAGTCGAAAAACTGTTTTTT
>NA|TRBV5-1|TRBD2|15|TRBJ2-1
CASSFRLAGSNEQFF
TGCGCCAGCAGCTTTCGACTAGCGGGCAGCAATGAGCAGTTCTTC
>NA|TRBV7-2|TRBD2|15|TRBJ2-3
CASSLGTSGPNTQYF
TGTGCCAGCAGCTTAGGGACTAGCGGTCCCAATACGCAGTATTTT
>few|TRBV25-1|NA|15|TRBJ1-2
CASSEAGGHRYGYTF
TGTGCCAGCAGTGAGGCGGGGGGGCACCGATATGGCTACACCTTC
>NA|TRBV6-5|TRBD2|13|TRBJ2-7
CASRRTSVHEQYF
TGTGCCAGCAGAAGGACTAGCGTCCACGAGCAGTACTTC
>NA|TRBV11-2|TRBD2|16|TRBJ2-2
CASSLVTSGGTGELFF
TGTGCCAGCAGCTTAGTTACTAGCGGAGGCACGGGGGAGCTGTTTTTT
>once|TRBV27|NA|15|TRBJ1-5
CASSLIPNSNQPQHF
TGTGCCAGCAGTTTAATCCCCAATAGCAATCAGCCCCAGCATTTT
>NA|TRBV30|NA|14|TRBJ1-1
CAWSGGGQGTEAFF
TGTGCCTGGAGTGGGGGGGGGCAGGGGACTGAAGCTTTCTTT
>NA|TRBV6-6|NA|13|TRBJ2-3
CASSLFPTDTQYF
TGTGCCAGCAGTCTCTTTCCCACAGATACGCAGTATTTT
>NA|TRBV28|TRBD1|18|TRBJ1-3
CASSLFFRGQGNGNTIYF
TGTGCCAGCAGTTTATTCTTCCGGGGACAGGGGAACGGAAACACCATATATTTT
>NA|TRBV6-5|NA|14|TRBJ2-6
CASKQGYGANVLTF
TGTGCCAGCAAACAGGGATATGGGGCCAACGTCCTGACTTTC
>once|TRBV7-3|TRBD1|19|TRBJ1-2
CASTNRGTGRGGTSDGYTF
TGTGCCAGCACCAATAGGGGGACGGGCAGGGGGGGGACTAGCGATGGCTACACCTTC
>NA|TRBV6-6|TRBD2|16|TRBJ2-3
CASSYGFGRGTDTQYF
TGTGCCAGCAGTTACGGGTTCGGGAGGGGCACAGATACGCAGTATTTT
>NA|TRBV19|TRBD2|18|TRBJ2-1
CASSTRLAGGPSYNEQFF
TGTGCCAGTAGTACCAGACTAGCGGGAGGTCCTTCCTACAATGAGCAGTTCTTC
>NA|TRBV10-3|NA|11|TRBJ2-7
CAISPGYEQYF
TGTGCCATCAGTCCAGGGTACGAGCAGTACTTC
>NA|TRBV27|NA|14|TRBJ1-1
CASKARQRLTEAFF
TGTGCCAGCAAAGCCAGACAGAGGCTCACTGAAGCTTTCTTT
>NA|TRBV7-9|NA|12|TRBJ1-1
CASSLASTEAFF
TGTGCCAGCAGCTTAGCGAGCACTGAAGCTTTCTTT
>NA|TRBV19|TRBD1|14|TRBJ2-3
CASSTRQGTDTQYF
TGTGCCAGTAGTACCCGACAGGGGACAGATACGCAGTATTTT
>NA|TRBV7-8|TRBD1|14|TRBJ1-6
CASSLGQGVSPLHF
TGTGCCAGCAGCCTCGGACAGGGGGTTTCACCCCTCCACTTT